Below, 32 T cell receptor beta chains from the same sample are listed, as sequenced in a study of glioma-infiltrating T cells after dendritic cell vaccination. Clones were sequenced by immunoSEQ multiplex PCR, and TCRdb holds only the in-frame ones, with some missing. The sample has tens of thousands of clones; 82% are singletons. Sequenced here: blood, sampled before dendritic cell vaccination. The source is a human donor with glioblastoma.

The chain recombines TRBV2 with TRBJ1-3; D gene ambiguous. The CDR3 runs to 16 residues. V gave up 6 bases and J gave up 0 bases, with 15 bases separating them. Germline CDR1 reads SNHLY; CDR2 reads FYNNEI. CDR3 sequence reads: CASSQTQAYSGNTIYF. The CDR3 nucleotides read TGTGCCAGCAGCCAAACCCAGGCGTACTCTGGAAACACCATATATTTT.

The chain recombines TRBV6-1 with TRBJ2-3; D is possibly TRBD2 (6 bases). Trimming cost V 8 bases and J 4 bases, with 16 bases left between them. This CDR3 spans 14 amino acids. Germline V gene data show CDR1 as MNHNS and CDR2 as SASEGT. This CDR3 reads CASGGLLGSDTQYF. In DNA form, the CDR3 reads TGTGCCAGCGGGGGACTCCTAGGCTCAGATACGCAGTATTTT.

The J gene is TRBJ1-2, the V gene TRBV5-6; no clear D. Between the trimmed V and J ends, which lost 0 bases and 8 bases, there was a span of 20 bases. The length of the CDR3 is 16 residues. Germline values: CDR1 SGHDT, CDR2 YYEEEE. The CDR3 region is CASSLAEAAPVKGYTF. The CDR3 bases are TGTGCCAGCAGCTTGGCCGAGGCAGCCCCTGTAAAAGGCTACACCTTC.

The CDR3 region is CASSLAAAGGSAGELFF. In nucleotides, the CDR3 is TGCGCCAGCAGCTTGGCCGCGGCAGGGGGCTCAGCCGGGGAGCTGTTTTTT. The chain links TRBV5-1 to TRBJ2-2, with 8 bases matching TRBD1. Germline CDR1 reads SGHRS; CDR2 reads YFSETQ. The CDR3 is made up of 17 amino acids. V dropped 0 bases and J dropped 6; count of bases not matched to a gene: 10. The whole variable domain, filled in from reference TRBV5-1 and TRBJ2-2, reads KAGVTQTPRYLIKTRGQQVTLSCSPISGHRSVSWYQQTPGQGLQFLFEYFSETQRNKGNFPGRFSGRQFSNSRSEMNVSTLELGDSALYLCASSLAAAGGSAGELFFGEGSRLTVL.

The chain joins TRBV18 to TRBJ1-2, with TRBD1 matching over 9 bases. After removal of 3 bases from V and 0 bases from J, the junction contained 11 bases not matched to a gene. The CDR3 runs 18 residues. Germline CDR1 KGHSH, CDR2 LQKENI. CDR3 amino acids: CASSPGSGTGTTNYGYTF. In DNA form, the CDR3 reads TGTGCCAGCTCACCGGGGTCAGGGACAGGGACGACTAACTATGGCTACACCTTC.

The chain joins TRBV7-2 to TRBJ2-3, with 7 bases matching TRBD2. Germline trimming cut 2 bases from V and 6 bases from J; bases unmatched to any gene: 11. The germline CDR1 and CDR2 sequences are SGHTA and FQGNSA. This CDR3 has 16 residues. The CDR3 DNA follows: TGTGCCAGCAGCTTAAGGGCGCGGGGGATCGGGGATACGCAGTATTTT. Translating gives CASSLRARGIGDTQYF.

This rearrangement joins TRBV4-2 to TRBJ2-3, with 8 bases that match TRBD1. Germline values: CDR1 LGHNA, CDR2 YNFKEQ. The CDR3 is 16 amino acids. With 3 bases clipped from V and 2 bases from J, the junction kept 7 bases outside the gene matches. The CDR3, as DNA: TGTGCCAGCAGCCACTCATCAGGGGGCGTCACAGATACGCAGTATTTT. It codes for CASSHSSGGVTDTQYF.

The chain has TRBV19 and TRBJ2-2, with D possibly matching TRBD2 (7 bases). CDR3 size: 16 residues. V dropped 9 bases and J dropped 3 bases, with 20 bases sitting between them. CDR1 and CDR2 from the germline V gene are LNHDA and SQIVND (reference sequence). CDR3 sequence (DNA): TGTGCCAGCTCATTTCAAGGGGGGGTCCACACCGGGGAGCTGTTTTTT. Amino acids: CASSFQGGVHTGELFF.

The chain links TRBV7-9 to TRBJ1-5; D gene uncertain. CDR3 length: 14 residues. V was clipped by 0 bases and J by 4 bases, with 7 bases between them. The V gene's germline CDR1 is SEHNR and CDR2 FQNEAQ (reference sequence). DNA of the CDR3: TGTGCCAGCAGCTTAGCCAGGCAGAATCAGCCCCAGCATTTT. Translating gives CASSLARQNQPQHF.

The V gene is TRBV2, the J gene TRBJ1-5; TRBD1 might be the D (6 bases). The V gene's germline CDR1 is SNHLY and CDR2 FYNNEI. The CDR3 is 15 residues long. V shed 6 bases and J shed 2 bases, with 14 bases lying between them. This CDR3 is CASSITDSGNQPQHF. CDR3 DNA: TGTGCCAGCAGCATCACGGACAGCGGCAATCAGCCCCAGCATTTT.

The V gene is TRBV5-4, the J gene TRBJ1-2; D is possibly TRBD1 (6 bases). V was shortened by 1 base and J by 4 bases, with 11 bases between the two germline ends. The CDR3 contains 14 residues. The germline V gene encodes CDR1 SGHNT and CDR2 YYREEE (reference sequence). The CDR3 region has the DNA TGTGCCAGCAGCTTGCCAGGGGCCGGCTATGGCTACACCTTC. Translating gives CASSLPGAGYGYTF.

The V gene is TRBV30, the J gene TRBJ1-6; TRBD1 might be the D (5 bases). CDR1 GTSNPN and CDR2 SVGIG come from the germline V gene (reference sequence). V dropped 4 bases and J dropped 4 bases, with 8 bases sitting between them. The CDR3 has 13 amino acids. CDR3 in amino acids: CAWNPGYNSPLHF. In nucleotides, the CDR3 is TGTGCCTGGAATCCAGGGTATAATTCACCCCTCCACTTT.

The chain uses TRBV12-5 and TRBJ1-3; TRBD1 aligns across 7 bases. Germline V lookup: CDR1 LGHNT, CDR2 FRNRAP. The CDR3 is made up of 19 amino acids. V trimming: 7 bases; J trimming: 0 bases; junction bases outside the gene matches: 18. The CDR3 region is CASALGGGRGTLSGNTIYF. The DNA for the CDR3 is TGTGCTAGTGCTCTCGGAGGGGGCAGGGGGACCCTCTCTGGAAACACCATATATTTT.

The chain is built from TRBV18 and TRBJ1-1; a weak D match, TRBD1 (6 bases). The CDR3 spans 14 residues. Germline V CDR1 and CDR2: KGHSH, LQKENI. Between the trimmed V and J ends, which lost 4 bases and 2 bases, there was a span of 11 bases. DNA for the CDR3: TGTGCCAGCTCACTTGCGGGGGCTAACACTGAAGCTTTCTTT. It codes for CASSLAGANTEAFF. Together with reference TRBV18 and TRBJ1-1, the CDR3 gives the full variable domain: NAGVMQNPRHLVRRRGQEARLRCSPMKGHSHVYWYRQLPEEGLKFMVYLQKENIIDESGMPKERFSAEFPKEGPSILRIQQVVRGDSAAYFCASSLAGANTEAFFGQGTRLTVV.

The rearrangement uses TRBV19 and TRBJ2-7; D is unresolved. Germline-derived CDR1 and CDR2 are LNHDA and SQIVND (reference sequence). The CDR3 extends over 13 amino acids. Trimming removed 6 bases from V and 3 bases from J, with 12 bases in between. CDR3 loop: CASRRSQSYEQYF. The CDR3 nucleotides read TGTGCCAGTAGGCGATCACAGAGCTACGAGCAGTACTTC.

The chain combines TRBV18 with TRBJ2-7; TRBD1 aligns across 7 bases. The CDR3 runs 13 residues. Trimming cost V 3 bases and J 3 bases; bases outside gene matches: 2. The germline V gene encodes CDR1 KGHSH and CDR2 LQKENI. CDR3 coding DNA: TGTGCCAGCTCACCGACAGGGAACTACGAGCAGTACTTC. Protein product: CASSPTGNYEQYF.

The V and J genes are TRBV19 and TRBJ1-5, with 7 bases fitting TRBD1. Per the germline V gene, CDR1 is LNHDA and CDR2 is SQIVND (reference sequence). V trimming: 1 base; J trimming: 3 bases; junction bases outside the gene matches: 3. There are 15 residues in the CDR3. CDR3 loop: CASSIGDRLNQPQHF. The CDR3 DNA reads TGTGCCAGTAGTATAGGGGACAGACTCAATCAGCCCCAGCATTTT.

The CDR3 sequence is CASSEVPRVREQYF. The CDR3 DNA follows: TGTGCCAGCAGTGAAGTTCCCCGAGTACGCGAGCAGTACTTC. The chain recombines TRBV6-1 with TRBJ2-7; D unclear. Germline CDR1 is MNHNS and CDR2 is SASEGT. Trimming pared 1 base from V and 6 bases from J, leaving 13 bases between. CDR3 length: 14 amino acids.

The chain uses TRBV5-6 and TRBJ1-2; tentative D call: TRBD1 (5 bases). The length of the CDR3 is 16 residues. The germline CDR1 and CDR2 sequences are SGHDT and YYEEEE. V was clipped by 4 bases and J by 1 base, with 17 bases between them. The CDR3 protein is CASSLPGLGNNYGYTF. CDR3 bases: TGTGCCAGCAGCCTGCCAGGGTTAGGCAATAACTATGGCTACACCTTC.

The chain recombines TRBV28 with TRBJ1-2; D remains ambiguous. This CDR3 spans 13 amino acids. The germline CDR1 and CDR2 sequences are MDHEN and SYDVKM. V was cut by 8 bases and J by 6 bases, with 16 bases left in between. CDR3 DNA: TGTGCCAGCCACGGGAACAAGCGTAATGGCTACACCTTC. Translated, it gives CASHGNKRNGYTF.

The chain is built from TRBV7-8 and TRBJ2-2; TRBD1 matches 8 bases. There are 15 residues in the CDR3. The germline gives CDR1 SGHVS, CDR2 FQNEAQ. V trimming: 6 bases; J trimming: 5 bases; junction bases outside the gene matches: 8. CDR3 sequence: CASRPQGASTGELFF. Here the CDR3 DNA reads TGTGCCAGCAGGCCCCAGGGGGCGAGTACCGGGGAGCTGTTTTTT.

The chain carries TRBV28 and TRBJ1-2; D may be TRBD1 (5 bases). Trimming stripped 7 bases from V and 7 bases from J, with 13 bases between. Germline lookup yields CDR1 MDHEN and CDR2 SYDVKM. The CDR3 contains 12 residues. The CDR3 sequence is CASNTQGGGYTF. CDR3 nucleotides: TGTGCCAGCAATACTCAGGGTGGTGGCTACACCTTC.

The CDR3 reads CASTPGLNNSPLHF. The CDR3 region has the DNA TGTGCCAGCACTCCGGGACTCAATAATTCACCCCTCCACTTT. This chain links TRBV27 with TRBJ1-6; perhaps TRBD1 as D (5 bases). Germline-derived CDR1 and CDR2 are MNHEY and SMNVEV (reference sequence). The V and J ends lost 7 bases and 5 bases respectively, with 12 bases between them. The CDR3 covers 14 residues.

The V call is TRBV5-4, the J call TRBJ2-1; D may be TRBD2 (7 bases). The V gene lost 4 bases and the J gene lost 4 bases, with 21 bases spanning the gap. The germline gives CDR1 SGHNT, CDR2 YYREEE (reference sequence). The CDR3 sequence is 17 residues long. Here the CDR3 DNA reads TGTGCCAGCAGCCCATCCCGGGGGGCGTCGAGGTACAATGAGCAGTTCTTC. Translated: CASSPSRGASRYNEQFF.

This chain's CDR3 is CASNPTDGTGELFF. In DNA form, the CDR3 reads TGTGCCAGCAACCCGACAGACGGGACCGGGGAGCTGTTTTTT. This chain connects TRBV7-2 to TRBJ2-2, with D tentatively TRBD1 (5 bases). This CDR3 contains 14 residues. V dropped 7 bases and J dropped 5 bases, with 14 bases sitting between them. Germline loops: CDR1 SGHTA, CDR2 FQGNSA.

This chain links TRBV10-3 with TRBJ2-7, with 8 bases lining up with TRBD2. This CDR3 has 13 amino acids. CDR1 and CDR2 from the germline V gene are ENHRY and SYGVKD. The V and J ends lost 6 bases and 2 bases, in that order; junction bases with no gene match: 3. The chain's CDR3 is CAIRVGGAYEQYF. CDR3 nucleotides: TGTGCCATCAGAGTCGGGGGGGCCTACGAGCAGTACTTC.

Concerning this clone itself: This sample also contains other DNA sequences that code for the same CDR3. This chain joins TRBV5-5 and TRBJ1-6, with D tentatively TRBD1 (5 bases). The V gene lost 5 bases and the J gene lost 3 bases, with 9 bases spanning the gap. The length of the CDR3 is 14 residues. Germline V gene sequence: CDR1 SGHKS, CDR2 YYEKEE (reference sequence). Here the CDR3 reads CASSPGHYNSPLHF. In DNA, the CDR3 is TGTGCCAGCAGTCCCGGACACTATAATTCACCCCTCCACTTT.

This clone has more than one count but fewer than ten. The chain carries TRBV2 and TRBJ1-5; 10 bases map to TRBD1. V shed 7 bases, J shed 6 bases, and the junction held 12 bases outside the gene matches. This CDR3 spans 16 amino acids. Germline loops: CDR1 SNHLY, CDR2 FYNNEI. The CDR3 bases are TGTGCCAGCAATTCCCCTGGGACAGGGGTAGGTCAGCCCCAGCATTTT. As protein: CASNSPGTGVGQPQHF.

This chain uses TRBV4-1 with TRBJ2-7; 10 positions agree with TRBD2. The CDR3 is made up of 16 amino acids. Germline V gene data show CDR1 as MGHRA and CDR2 as YSYEKL. V lost 1 base, J lost 0 bases, and 3 bases stayed unmatched. The CDR3 loop reads CASSQAPSGSSYEQYF. CDR3 coding DNA: TGCGCCAGCAGCCAAGCCCCTAGCGGGAGCTCCTACGAGCAGTACTTC.

This rearrangement joins TRBV29-1 to TRBJ2-5; D is unclear. Germline V gives CDR1 SQVTM, CDR2 ANQGSEA. Trimming left V 5 bases short and J 5 bases short, with 12 bases between. The CDR3 contains 12 residues. This CDR3 is CSVLGPRETQYF. For the CDR3, the DNA is TGCAGCGTTCTCGGTCCCAGGGAGACCCAGTACTTC.

This chain connects TRBV7-8 to TRBJ2-5; D gene uncertain. The V end was cut by 5 bases, the J end by 5 bases, with 6 bases between. Germline V gene sequence: CDR1 SGHVS, CDR2 FQNEAQ. The CDR3 contains 11 residues. CDR3 in amino acids: CASSVGETQYF. The CDR3, as DNA: TGTGCCAGCAGCGTCGGGGAGACCCAGTACTTC.

The chain combines TRBV5-1 with TRBJ2-3; 9 bases fit TRBD1. From germline, CDR1 is SGHRS and CDR2 YFSETQ. The V segment lost 0 bases and the J segment 6 bases; nucleotides outside the gene matches: 11. The CDR3 totals 17 residues. CDR3 bases: TGCGCCAGCAGCTTGGTCCCTGGCTGGACAGGGGTGGATACGCAGTATTTT. Protein: CASSLVPGWTGVDTQYF.